This T cell receptor (beta chain) originates from a study of PD-L1 blockade in urothelial cancer. Study overall: Analysis of blood occurred 3 weeks (second dose) and 6 weeks after treatment start.

The method was immunoSEQ multiplex PCR; TCRdb's version includes in-frame clones alone and lacks a portion of them. The table records 55,000 to 70,000 clones, roughly 87% of them present only once. The CDR3 length is 14 residues. CDR1 and CDR2 (germline): KGHSH, LQKENI. V was shortened by 3 bases and J by 2 bases, with 10 bases between the two germline ends. The receptor's source is a man aged 70-80 years with urothelial cancer. Source: PBMCs, taken around atezolizumab (anti-PD-L1) treatment. The genes are TRBV18 and TRBJ1-2, with a possible D match to TRBD1 (6 bases). For the CDR3, the DNA is TGTGCCAGCTCACCGACAGGACAGAACTATGGCTACACCTTC. This encodes CASSPTGQNYGYTF.